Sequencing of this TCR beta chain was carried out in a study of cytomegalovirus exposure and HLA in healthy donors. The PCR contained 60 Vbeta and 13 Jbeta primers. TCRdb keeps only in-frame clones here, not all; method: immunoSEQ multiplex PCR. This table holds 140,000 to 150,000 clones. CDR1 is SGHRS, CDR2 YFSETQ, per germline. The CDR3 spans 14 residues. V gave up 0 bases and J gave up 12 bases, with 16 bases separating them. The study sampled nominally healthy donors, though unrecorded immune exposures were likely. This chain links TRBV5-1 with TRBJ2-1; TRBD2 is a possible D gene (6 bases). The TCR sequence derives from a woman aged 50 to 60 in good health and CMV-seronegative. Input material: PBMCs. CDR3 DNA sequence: TGCGCCAGCAGCTTGGGGGGCGGGGACGGGATGCAGTTCTTC. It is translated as CASSLGGGDGMQFF.